This T cell receptor (beta chain) was captured by sequencing in a study of identical twins (dated by TCRdb to the mid-2010s). Some background on the complete study: TCR alpha and beta repertoires from monozygotic twins, unrelated adults of various ages and cord blood were deep-sequenced to test whether fetal clonotypes persist. Replicate twin experiments were performed at different times using different library preparation protocols to rule out contamination. Beyond this particular receptor, the publication reports: Zero-insertion analyses could be partly confounded by invariant T cells such as MAIT and iNKT, though diverse VJ usage argued against such confounding for most clonotypes. In beta out-of-frame sequences, excess twin sharing was weaker, because having fewer shared sequences lowered the signal-to-noise ratio. Because the same donors could not be followed over many years, conclusions were based on cross-sectional statistical analysis. Out-of-frame TCR alpha sharing in monozygotic twins was systematically underestimated by recombination models, whereas sharing between unrelated individuals was in agreement with the recombination models. Compared with coincidental sharing between unrelated individuals, out-of-frame TCR alpha sequences shared between twins showed an excess of sequences with low generation probability. Abundant cord blood beta clonotypes carried fewer insertions; young adult naive repertoires showed a weaker similar trend, while memory repertoires showed none.

The CDR3 holds 15 amino acids from the cysteine to the phenylalanine. Only the CDR3 part of the read is kept: 45 bases, read in frame from the first base. CDR1 is given as SGHAT and CDR2 as FQNNGV, both from the germline V gene. Libraries came from 5' RACE. The sequencer was an Illumina HiSeq 2000. A universal primer binding site was introduced by template switching, and a unique molecular identifier was present in the final cDNA, enabling accurate counting of TCR cDNA molecules. Specific primers in the conserved constant-segment region were used to synthesize first-strand cDNA for the TCR alpha and beta chains. To control for contamination, each cDNA library was double barcoded with a SMART-Mk sample barcode plus Illumina barcodes. TruSeq adapter sequences and Illumina sample barcodes were added in two successive PCR steps. The Illumina HiSeq platform was used with custom primers to sequence TCR alpha and beta cDNA libraries. As for the authors' bioinformatics: Unique molecular identifiers were extracted from raw reads with MiGEC, and CDR3 positions were determined with MiXCR. For each individual, recombination models were inferred using an EM algorithm with the repgenHMM and IGoR tools. The analysis of shared clonotypes was done with the tcR package in R, with sharing normalized by the product of cloneset sizes. To study raw recombination without the effects of thymic and clonal selection, out-of-frame nonproductive sequences were analyzed. Through fastp at Q25 and MiXCR, TCRdb rebuilt clones from the public reads, retaining in-frame beta chains. Rows merge per CDR3 protein into single entries with the most common DNA and genes. The V and J calls, along with clone size, are taken from TCRdb and not from the paper's own processing. Here the sample has around 340,000 distinct CDR3 sequences; 9% to 10% occur a single time. The top ten clonotypes cover 7.5% to 9.5% of the sample.

All donors were healthy Caucasians. Three unrelated non-twin adults were additionally sequenced: a male aged 18 to 30, a male aged 50 to 59 and a female aged 50 to 59. Using Miltenyi CD45RO+ enrichment and human naive T-cell isolation kits, memory (CD45RO+) and naive T cells were isolated from PBMC. With respect to this clonotype: There is no known antigen for this receptor. One end of the junction fails to match germline, which may point to a read error.

The sample consisted of naive T cells sorted from blood. The cell subset or site label here, explained by the study, means: cells isolated with a human naive T-cell isolation kit. The chain uses TRBV11-2 and TRBJ2-7; TRBD2 lines up with 11 middle nucleotides. The TCR sequence derives from a woman aged 45-65 years in good health. CDR3 reads: CTSSLVAGGPHEQYF. The bases read TGTACCAGCAGCTTAGTAGCGGGAGGGCCTCACGAGCAGTACTTC.